These 30 T cell receptor beta chains were all obtained from the same sample, sequenced in a study of blood T cell repertoires in COVID-19 (dated by TCRdb to the early 2020s). Libraries were prepared through the immunoSEQ multiplex PCR assay. The source is immuneACCESS, and TCRdb retained only in-frame sequences with V and J called. Part of the clones is not carried over; for the studies checked, unresolved V genes explain less than half of this, and the remainder is unexplained. In this sample the table shows around 310,000 clones, 75% to 90% of which occur a single time. The ten largest clonotypes hold under 6% of the sample. The sample taken for sequencing was PBMCs or T cells enriched from blood (not recorded which). These receptors were taken from a man aged 25-45 years who had recovered from COVID-19.

The V gene is TRBV10-1, the J gene TRBJ1-2; D is perhaps TRBD1 (5 bases). The CDR3 covers 13 residues. V lost 2 bases and J 4 bases, leaving 8 bases between the germline ends. Per the germline V gene, CDR1 is WNHNN and CDR2 is SYGVQD (reference sequence). CDR3 coding DNA: TGCGCCAGCAGTGAGAGGGGCAGCTATGGCTACACCTTC. Its protein is CASSERGSYGYTF.

This clone was seen once. The chain carries TRBV5-1 and TRBJ2-1, with 7 nucleotides matching TRBD2. Germline trimming cut 1 base from V and 4 bases from J; bases unmatched to any gene: 2. The CDR3 has 14 residues. Germline V lookup: CDR1 SGHRS, CDR2 YFSETQ. CDR3 protein: CASSLTSEYNEQFF. The CDR3 DNA reads as TGCGCCAGCAGCTTGACTAGCGAGTACAATGAGCAGTTCTTC.

The chain uses TRBV15 and TRBJ2-5; D is uncertain. V was trimmed by 1 base and J by 0 bases, leaving 9 bases between them. The CDR3 sequence is 15 residues long. Germline CDR1 LNHNV, CDR2 YYDKDF (reference sequence). The CDR3 loop reads CATSRGVSYQETQYF. DNA for the CDR3: TGTGCCACCAGCAGAGGCGTTAGCTACCAAGAGACCCAGTACTTC.

This clone was recorded a few times. CDR3 nucleotides: TGTGCCAGCAGCTTAGAGTTAGCGGGGTGGAATGAGCAGTTCTTC. This codes for CASSLELAGWNEQFF. V is TRBV7-3 and J is TRBJ2-1, with 8 bases that match TRBD2. The junction had 7 bases not matched to a gene; V was cut back by 2 bases and J by 7 bases. The CDR3 length is 15 residues. Germline V gene data show CDR1 as SGHTA and CDR2 as FQGTGA.

V gene TRBV19 combines with J gene TRBJ1-6; a possible D gene is TRBD1 (5 bases). V shed 3 bases and J shed 8 bases, with 11 bases lying between them. The CDR3 consists of 14 residues. Germline V gene data show CDR1 as LNHDA and CDR2 as SQIVND (reference sequence). The DNA of the CDR3 is TGTGCCAGTAGTATGCGGGGGGATTATTCACCCCTCCACTTT. This sequence encodes CASSMRGDYSPLHF.

This sequence joins TRBV4-1 and TRBJ2-2, with D possibly TRBD2 on 5 matching bases. CDR1 is MGHRA and CDR2 is YSYEKL in the germline V gene. Trimming pared 3 bases from V and 3 bases from J, leaving 8 bases between. The CDR3 sequence is 14 residues long. The CDR3: CASSQNSDTGELFF. The DNA of the CDR3 is TGCGCCAGCAGCCAGAATAGCGACACCGGGGAGCTGTTTTTT.

As concerns this clone: Other nucleotide sequences from this sample produce the same CDR3. The CDR3 sequence: CASSIRQGAYEQYF. The CDR3, as DNA: TGTGCCAGTAGTATAAGACAGGGGGCCTACGAGCAGTACTTC. This chain links TRBV19 with TRBJ2-7, with 9 bases matching TRBD1. The CDR3 runs 14 residues. CDR1 and CDR2 from the germline V gene are LNHDA and SQIVND (reference sequence). V shed 2 bases and J 2 bases; nucleotides not matched to a gene: 1.

The chain joins TRBV14 to TRBJ2-1; TRBD1 matches at 9 bases. This CDR3 has 14 amino acids. After removal of 2 bases from V and 8 bases from J, the junction contained 4 bases not matched to a gene. Germline assignment: CDR1 SGHDN and CDR2 FVKESK. The CDR3 sequence: CASSQRQGEDEQFF. As DNA, the CDR3 is TGTGCCAGCAGCCAACGACAGGGGGAGGATGAGCAGTTCTTC.

The chain employs TRBV5-6 and TRBJ2-7; 8 positions agree with TRBD1. The germline gives CDR1 SGHDT, CDR2 YYEEEE. The CDR3 sequence is 12 residues long. V shed 5 bases, J shed 6 bases, and the junction held 4 bases outside the gene matches. For the CDR3, the DNA is TGTGCCAGCAGTCCACAGGGGGGCGAGCAGTACTTC. It translates to CASSPQGGEQYF. Filled out from reference TRBV5-6 and TRBJ2-7, the complete variable domain reads DAGVTQSPTHLIKTRGQQVTLRCSPKSGHDTVSWYQQALGQGPQFIFQYYEEEERQRGNFPDRFSGHQFPNYSSELNVNALLLGDSALYLCASSPQGGEQYFGPGTRLTVT.

J is TRBJ2-2 and V is TRBV5-1; 9 bases map to TRBD1. The J segment lost 6 bases and the V segment lost 1 base, leaving 7 bases of the junction unmatched. The CDR3 totals 16 residues. Germline CDR1 reads SGHRS; CDR2 reads YFSETQ. CDR3 DNA: TGCGCCAGCAGCTTGCGGTCCGGACAGGGGTCCGGGGAGCTGTTTTTT. Translating gives CASSLRSGQGSGELFF.

V and J are TRBV7-2 and TRBJ2-7; weak D call: TRBD2 (6 bases). The CDR3 is made up of 15 amino acids. Germline lookup yields CDR1 SGHTA and CDR2 FQGNSA. Trimming left V 1 base short and J 4 bases short, with 14 bases between. CDR3 in amino acids: CASSLGGPGGYEQYF. Written as DNA, the CDR3 is TGTGCCAGCAGCTTAGGTGGGCCCGGGGGTTACGAGCAGTACTTC.

The rearrangement uses TRBV5-1 and TRBJ2-2, with TRBD1 matching over 9 bases. Trimming cost V 5 bases and J 6 bases; bases outside gene matches: 8. Germline-derived CDR1 and CDR2 are SGHRS and YFSETQ. The CDR3 is 15 residues long. The CDR3 DNA is TGCGCCAGCAGGGTTAGGACAGGGGACGCCGGGGAGCTGTTTTTT. Translated, it gives CASRVRTGDAGELFF.

The gene calls are TRBV11-2 and TRBJ1-1, with 7 bases fitting TRBD1. The CDR3 runs to 15 residues. V lost 1 base, J lost 4 bases, and 6 bases stayed unmatched. Per germline, CDR1 SGHAT and CDR2 FQNNGV. CDR3 coding DNA: TGTGCCAGCAGCTTAGGATCGGCAGGGGGCACTGAAGCTTTCTTT. Protein sequence: CASSLGSAGGTEAFF.

The chain uses TRBV5-4 and TRBJ2-7, with TRBD2 matching over 8 bases. CDR3 size: 15 residues. Looked up from germline, CDR1 is SGHNT and CDR2 is YYREEE (reference sequence). V lost 4 bases and J lost 4; bases outside the gene matches: 10. CDR3 coding DNA: TGTGCCAGCAGCCTTGGGACTAGGGGGGATTACGAGCAGTACTTC. Its translation: CASSLGTRGDYEQYF.

The chain combines TRBV27 with TRBJ1-2; weak D call: TRBD1 (6 bases). Germline lookup yields CDR1 MNHEY and CDR2 SMNVEV (reference sequence). The V end lost 5 bases, the J end lost 9 bases, and 22 bases lay between the germline ends. The CDR3 totals 15 residues. The CDR3 here is CASSPSGSGGRSYTF. The CDR3 coding sequence is TGTGCCAGCAGTCCATCGGGATCGGGGGGGCGGAGCTACACCTTC.

The chain combines TRBV19 with TRBJ2-1, with a possible D match to TRBD2 (6 bases). In germline, CDR1 is LNHDA, CDR2 SQIVND (reference sequence). The CDR3 extends over 12 amino acids. V lost 1 base, J lost 8 bases, and 6 bases lay in between. The chain's CDR3 is CASSIGGDEQFF. In DNA, the CDR3 is TGTGCCAGTAGTATAGGGGGGGATGAGCAGTTCTTC.

The J gene is TRBJ1-1, the V gene TRBV10-2; no clear D. CDR1 is WSHSY, CDR2 SAAADI, per germline. Trimming shortened V by 5 bases and J by 2 bases, and 6 bases separated the two germline ends. The CDR3 loop spans 12 amino acids. The CDR3 nucleotides read TGCGCCAGCAGTTCAGGAAACACTGAAGCTTTCTTT. This translates into CASSSGNTEAFF.

A single count supports this clone. The chain employs TRBV19 and TRBJ2-1; no clear D gene. The CDR3 consists of 14 residues. V lost 3 bases and J 0 bases, leaving 6 bases between the germline ends. In germline, CDR1 is LNHDA, CDR2 SQIVND (reference sequence). The CDR3 DNA follows: TGTGCCAGTAGTATTCCAGTCTCCTACAATGAGCAGTTCTTC. Residues: CASSIPVSYNEQFF.

The V call is TRBV18, the J call TRBJ2-2; maybe TRBD2 (6 bases). The CDR3 spans 14 residues. CDR1 is KGHSH and CDR2 is LQKENI in the germline V gene. Deletions cut 4 bases from V and 1 base from J, with 7 bases between. CDR3 loop: CASSRAGNTGELFF. The CDR3, as DNA: TGTGCCAGCTCACGAGCGGGGAACACCGGGGAGCTGTTTTTT.

The chain has TRBV15 and TRBJ1-5; a possible D gene is TRBD1 (5 bases). The germline gives CDR1 LNHNV, CDR2 YYDKDF (reference sequence). The CDR3 has 15 residues. V was shortened by 3 bases and J by 1 base, with 10 bases between the two germline ends. The CDR3 DNA reads as TGTGCCACCAGCAGTGGGGGGGGAAGCAATCAGCCCCAGCATTTT. It translates to CATSSGGGSNQPQHF.

V is TRBV7-9 and J is TRBJ2-3; the D gene is possibly TRBD2 (5 bases). V lost 4 bases and J lost 2, with 7 bases in between. The V gene's germline CDR1 is SEHNR and CDR2 FQNEAQ (reference sequence). This CDR3 is built from 13 residues. Here the CDR3 reads CASSWRVTDTQYF. CDR3 sequence (DNA): TGTGCCAGCAGCTGGCGGGTCACAGATACGCAGTATTTT.

This clone has just one count. V is TRBV6-5 and J is TRBJ2-7; no firm D call. Trimming removed 0 bases at V and 4 bases at J, with 16 bases between. Per the germline V gene, CDR1 is MNHEY and CDR2 is SVGAGI. The CDR3 has 16 amino acids. The CDR3 DNA follows: TGTGCCAGCAGTTACTCGGAGCGCGCACACGGATACGAGCAGTACTTC. Its protein product is CASSYSERAHGYEQYF.

The chain links TRBV30 to TRBJ1-1; TRBD1 matches 8 bases. CDR1 GTSNPN and CDR2 SVGIG come from the germline V gene (reference sequence). This CDR3 comprises 13 residues. Trimming took 0 bases from V and 8 from J; bases not matched to a gene: 5. The CDR3 reads CAWSVVWTGEAFF. CDR3 bases: TGTGCCTGGAGTGTAGTATGGACAGGGGAAGCTTTCTTT.

The chain employs TRBV5-4 and TRBJ1-4; 8 bases align to TRBD1. Germline assignment: CDR1 SGHNT and CDR2 YYREEE (reference sequence). V gave up 5 bases and J gave up 12 bases; unmatched junction bases: 15. This CDR3 contains 15 residues. Here the CDR3 DNA reads TGTGCCAGCAGTACGGCAGGGGGCGCAATGAGGGAACTGTTTTTT. This sequence encodes CASSTAGGAMRELFF.

The J gene is TRBJ2-3, the V gene TRBV3-1 (or the pseudogene TRBV3-2), with D unresolved. Germline values: CDR1 LGHDT, CDR2 YNNKEL (reference sequence). The CDR3 contains 17 residues. Trimming left V 1 base short and J 3 bases short, with 17 bases between. The CDR3 DNA sequence: TGTGCCAGCAGCCAAGCCCCTGGCTTTTCGGAGACAGATACGCAGTATTTT. Translating it yields CASSQAPGFSETDTQYF.

This chain connects TRBV5-1 to TRBJ2-5; 11 nucleotides line up with TRBD2. This CDR3 is built from 15 residues. The germline V gene encodes CDR1 SGHRS and CDR2 YFSETQ. Trimming removed 4 bases from V and 5 bases from J; junction bases left unmatched: 7. CDR3 in DNA: TGCGCCAGCAGCAGATCTAGCGGGGGGCCGGAGACCCAGTACTTC. Protein: CASSRSSGGPETQYF.

The V call is TRBV28, the J call TRBJ1-1; a possible D gene is TRBD1 (5 bases). The CDR3 loop spans 14 amino acids. V dropped 3 bases and J dropped 6 bases, with 14 bases sitting between them. In germline, CDR1 is MDHEN, CDR2 SYDVKM. Here the CDR3 DNA reads TGTGCCAGCAGTTTCCCTCTTCAGGGCCCTGAAGCTTTCTTT. Protein product: CASSFPLQGPEAFF.

This clone is a singleton in its sample. This chain connects TRBV6-1 to TRBJ1-3; unclear D gene. V gave up 0 bases and J gave up 3 bases, with 6 bases separating them. The CDR3 consists of 14 residues. The germline V gene has CDR1 MNHNS and CDR2 SASEGT. The CDR3 loop reads CASSEASRGNTIYF. In nucleotides, the CDR3 is TGTGCCAGCAGTGAAGCGTCCCGTGGAAACACCATATATTTT.

This chain joins TRBV28 and TRBJ2-1, with TRBD1 identical over 8 bases. With V trimmed by 6 bases and J by 6 bases, 7 bases remained unmatched. Germline CDR1 and CDR2: MDHEN and SYDVKM. The CDR3 contains 14 residues. As DNA, the CDR3 is TGTGCCAGCAGAGGGACAGGAGGATCCAATGAGCAGTTCTTC. This translates into CASRGTGGSNEQFF.

This chain connects TRBV5-4 to TRBJ2-2; possible D gene TRBD2, 5 bases. CDR3 size: 14 residues. CDR1 is SGHNT and CDR2 is YYREEE in the germline V gene (reference sequence). Trimming left V 2 bases short and J 2 bases short, with 7 bases between. CDR3 in DNA: TGTGCCAGCAGCTTACGGGGAAACACCGGGGAGCTGTTTTTT. It specifies CASSLRGNTGELFF.